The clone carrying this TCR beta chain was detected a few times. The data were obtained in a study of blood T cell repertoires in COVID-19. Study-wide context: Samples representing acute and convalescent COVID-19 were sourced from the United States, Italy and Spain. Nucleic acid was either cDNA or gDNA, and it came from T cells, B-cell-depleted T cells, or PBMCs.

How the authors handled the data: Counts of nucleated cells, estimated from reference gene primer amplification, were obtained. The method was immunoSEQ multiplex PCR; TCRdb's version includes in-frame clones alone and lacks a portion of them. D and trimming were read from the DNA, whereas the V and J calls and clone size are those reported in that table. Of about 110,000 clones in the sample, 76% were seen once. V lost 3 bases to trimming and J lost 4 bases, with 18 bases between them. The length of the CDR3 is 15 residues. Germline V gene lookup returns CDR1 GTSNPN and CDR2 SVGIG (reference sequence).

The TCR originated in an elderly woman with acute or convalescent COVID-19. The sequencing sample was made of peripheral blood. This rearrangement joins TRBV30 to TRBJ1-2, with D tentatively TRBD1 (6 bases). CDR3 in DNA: TGTGCCTGGAGACCCCAGGGAGGGGGGGCCTATGGCTACACCTTC. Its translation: CAWRPQGGGAYGYTF.